The clone carrying this T cell receptor beta chain has just one count. No antigen is known for it. This CDR3 comprises 13 residues. V lost 7 bases and J 6 bases, leaving 15 bases between the germline ends. The data derive from a study of persistence of HIV-infected CD4 T cells. This was the immunoSEQ version 4 assay in survey mode. Measured with immunoSEQ multiplex PCR; TCRdb has only the in-frame clones, and not every one. The table shows 35,000 to 50,000 clones, with 80% to 95% occurring only once. Study-level points and caveats: Compared with CD3/CD28-stimulated cells, CMV- and Gag-responding cells showed lower TCRbeta richness. Within sorted populations, more oligoclonal TCRs accompanied more oligoclonal proviruses.

Anti-CD3/anti-CD28 beads served as a nonspecific positive control stimulus. Responding CD4+ T cells were sorted by upregulation of both CD40 ligand and CD69. Undetectable plasma HIV-1 RNA below 50 copies/mL lasted at least 4 years. For around 19 hours, CD8-depleted PBMCs received anti-CD28/CD49d costimulation, a CD40-blocking antibody and enfuvirtide. The V and J genes are TRBV12-3 or TRBV12-4 and TRBJ1-1; D is perhaps TRBD1 (6 bases). Sequences were derived from CD4+ T cells sorted from PBMCs after roughly 18-hour stimulation, sampled from a patient who received antiretroviral therapy. The source of this sequence is an adult man with HIV who was CMV-seropositive. The DNA of the CDR3 is TGTGCCAGCACCCCGGGACATAGCCCTGAAGCTTTCTTT. Its protein is CASTPGHSPEAFF.